The text below deals with one T cell receptor beta chain. Its antigen is undetermined. Germline assignment: CDR1 SGHAT and CDR2 FQNNGV. This CDR3 is built from 14 residues. The germline V and J ends were trimmed by 3 bases and 4 bases, with 12 bases remaining between them. Using immunoSEQ multiplex PCR, the repertoire was profiled, and TCRdb retains in-frame clones only, with some absent. The sample lists roughly 89,000 clones; under 90% were seen once. The data stem from a study of OX40 agonist ivuxolimab in advanced cancers. The wider study: Dose-escalation patients had hepatocellular carcinoma, melanoma, renal cell or head and neck cancer. Whole-study results and caveats: CD4+ and CD8+ blood T cells expanded clonally by week 6 at 0.1 to 3.0 mg/kg.

Sequenced here: CD4+ or CD8+ T cells sorted from blood, sampled in a trial of the OX40 agonist ivuxolimab. V is TRBV11-2 and J is TRBJ2-5; the D gene is possibly TRBD1 (6 bases). The receptor's source is an adult with an advanced solid tumor such as melanoma, head and neck, liver or kidney cancer. CDR3 region: CASSFSPGAETQYF. CDR3 nucleotide sequence: TGTGCCAGCAGCTTCTCCCCAGGGGCAGAGACCCAGTACTTC.